A single sample gave rise to the 11 T cell receptor beta chains below, sequenced in a study of blood T cell repertoires in COVID-19. Assay used: immunoSEQ multiplex PCR; TCRdb lists only in-frame clones, some missing. The data hold 60,000 to 85,000 clones, with approximately 92% observed a single time. The sample taken for sequencing was peripheral blood. The receptors come from a woman aged 50 to 60 with active COVID-19.

The gene calls are TRBV7-9 and TRBJ2-7, with 11 bases that match TRBD2. Germline values: CDR1 SEHNR, CDR2 FQNEAQ (reference sequence). J gave up 0 bases and V 5 bases, and 12 bases lay outside the gene matches. CDR3 size: 18 residues. The CDR3 protein is CASSPRNTGLAGSYEQYF. In DNA form, the CDR3 reads TGTGCCAGCAGCCCTAGAAATACCGGACTAGCGGGCTCCTACGAGCAGTACTTC.

The gene calls are TRBV6-5 and TRBJ2-7; 10 nucleotides align to TRBD2. This CDR3 has 13 amino acids. J gave up 4 bases and V 6 bases, and 3 bases lay outside the gene matches. Germline CDR1 MNHEY, CDR2 SVGAGI. CDR3 coding DNA: TGTGCCAGCAGCAGGACTAGCGGATACGAGCAGTACTTC. Its protein product is CASSRTSGYEQYF.

V gene TRBV21-1 combines with J gene TRBJ1-5; the table names TRBD1, a call not compared with the DNA. TRBV21-1 is deemed a pseudogene. The CDR3 extends over 14 amino acids. CDR3 protein: CASTKKTVNQPQHF. The CDR3 DNA follows: TGTGCCAGCACCAAAAAGACAGTCAATCAGCCCCAGCATTTT.

The chain joins TRBV30 to TRBJ2-7, with a weak D call TRBD1 (5 bases). With 8 bases removed from V and 2 bases from J, the gap between germline ends came to 22 bases. Germline CDR1 is GTSNPN and CDR2 is SVGIG (reference sequence). The CDR3 has 15 amino acids. The CDR3 reads CARRTFGSRPYEQYF. CDR3 in DNA: TGTGCCCGACGGACATTCGGTAGCAGACCCTACGAGCAGTACTTC.

The chain recombines TRBV3-1 (or the pseudogene TRBV3-2) with TRBJ1-6; TRBD1 aligns across 7 bases. The CDR3 runs to 15 residues. Germline V lookup: CDR1 LGHDT, CDR2 YNNKEL (reference sequence). V dropped 5 bases and J dropped 6; count of bases not matched to a gene: 7. The CDR3 nucleotides are TGTGCCAGCAGCTACACGGGACAGACTAATTCACCCCTCCACTTT. Translated: CASSYTGQTNSPLHF.

This rearrangement joins TRBV28 to TRBJ2-7; 10 nucleotides align to TRBD2. Germline CDR1 and CDR2: MDHEN and SYDVKM. V was pared by 3 bases and J by 5 bases, with 13 bases of the junction left unmatched. The CDR3 is made up of 17 amino acids. CDR3 residues: CASSFTSSGSPVDEQYF. The CDR3 region has the DNA TGTGCCAGCAGTTTCACCTCTAGCGGGAGCCCGGTGGACGAGCAGTACTTC.

The chain has TRBV5-4 and TRBJ1-2; tentative D call: TRBD1 (5 bases). The CDR3 is 14 residues long. Germline V gene lookup returns CDR1 SGHNT and CDR2 YYREEE (reference sequence). Between the trimmed V and J ends, which lost 4 bases and 3 bases, there was a span of 13 bases. The CDR3 here is CASSGAGGDYGYTF. In nucleotides, the CDR3 is TGTGCCAGCAGCGGGGCCGGGGGTGACTATGGCTACACCTTC. Supplemented by reference TRBV5-4 and TRBJ1-2, the full variable domain reads ETGVTQSPTHLIKTRGQQVTLRCSSQSGHNTVSWYQQALGQGPQFIFQYYREEENGRGNFPPRFSGLQFPNYSSELNVNALELDDSALYLCASSGAGGDYGYTFGSGTRLTVV.

The rearrangement links TRBV5-1 to TRBJ2-7; TRBD2 aligns across 14 bases. Germline CDR1 and CDR2: SGHRS and YFSETQ. Germline trimming cut 4 bases from V and 2 bases from J; bases unmatched to any gene: 8. This CDR3 has 17 amino acids. In DNA form, the CDR3 reads TGCGCCAGCAGCCCGATGACTAGCGGGAGGGCCACCTACGAGCAGTACTTC. Encoded protein: CASSPMTSGRATYEQYF.

The chain has TRBV13 and TRBJ2-7; TRBD2 matches 7 bases. Germline CDR1 reads PRHDT; CDR2 reads FYEKMQ (reference sequence). The length of the CDR3 is 16 residues. With 5 bases clipped from V and 2 bases from J, the junction kept 12 bases outside the gene matches. CDR3 loop: CASSAPSSGTAYEQYF. The CDR3 DNA reads TGTGCCAGCAGCGCACCATCTAGCGGAACTGCCTACGAGCAGTACTTC.

This CDR3 reads CASSTTVKETQYF. The DNA for the CDR3 is TGTGCCAGCAGCACGACAGTAAAAGAGACCCAGTACTTC. The chain carries TRBV7-9 and TRBJ2-5, with a tentative D call TRBD1 (5 bases). This CDR3 contains 13 residues. From germline, CDR1 is SEHNR and CDR2 FQNEAQ (reference sequence). Trimming took off 5 bases at V and 3 bases at J, with 10 bases between the two ends.

The chain links TRBV5-1 to TRBJ1-2; 10 bases map to TRBD1. Germline assignment: CDR1 SGHRS and CDR2 YFSETQ. Trimming took 2 bases from V and 3 from J; bases not matched to a gene: 4. The CDR3 length is 15 residues. Here the CDR3 reads CASSFDGTGDYGYTF. The CDR3 DNA follows: TGCGCCAGCAGCTTCGACGGGACAGGGGACTATGGCTACACCTTC.